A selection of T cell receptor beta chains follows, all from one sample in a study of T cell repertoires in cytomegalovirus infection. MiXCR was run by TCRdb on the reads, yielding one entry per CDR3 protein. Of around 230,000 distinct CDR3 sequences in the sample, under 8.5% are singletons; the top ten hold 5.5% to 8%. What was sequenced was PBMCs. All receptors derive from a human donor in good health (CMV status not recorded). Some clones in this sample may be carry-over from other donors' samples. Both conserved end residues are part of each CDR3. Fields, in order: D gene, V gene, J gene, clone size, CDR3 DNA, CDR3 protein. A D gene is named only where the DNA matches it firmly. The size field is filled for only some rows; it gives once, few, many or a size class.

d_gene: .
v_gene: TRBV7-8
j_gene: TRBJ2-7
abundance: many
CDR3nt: TGTGCCAGCAGCTTAGCCCCGGTCGGGGCCCGCGAGCAGTACTTC
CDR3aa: CASSLAPVGAREQYF

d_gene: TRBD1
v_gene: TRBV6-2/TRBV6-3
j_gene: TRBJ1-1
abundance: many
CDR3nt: TGTGCCAGCAGTCGACACTCCGGGACAGGGGGAATGGGCACTGAAGCTTTCTTT
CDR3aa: CASSRHSGTGGMGTEAFF

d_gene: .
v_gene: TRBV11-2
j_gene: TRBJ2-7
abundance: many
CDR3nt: TGTGCCAGCAGCTTTTCTGGTAGTGGCGAGCAGTACTTC
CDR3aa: CASSFSGSGEQYF

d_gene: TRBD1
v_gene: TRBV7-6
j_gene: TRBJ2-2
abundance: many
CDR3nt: TGTGCCAGCAGCTTAGCAACCGGGACAGGGATCGGCGGGGAGCTGTTTTTT
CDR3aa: CASSLATGTGIGGELFF

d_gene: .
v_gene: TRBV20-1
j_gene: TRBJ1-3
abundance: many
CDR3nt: TGCAGTGTCCACCCGGGGGGGAACTCTGGAAACACCATATATTTT
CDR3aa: CSVHPGGNSGNTIYF

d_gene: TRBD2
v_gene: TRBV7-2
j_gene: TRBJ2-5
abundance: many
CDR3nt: TGTGCCAGCAGCTCGGTGGTCAGCGGGGGGGCGGAGACCCAGTACTTC
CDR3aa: CASSSVVSGGAETQYF

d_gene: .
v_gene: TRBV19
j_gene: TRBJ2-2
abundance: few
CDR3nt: TGTGCCAGTACAGGGGGGCTCTACACCGGGGAGCTGTTTTTT
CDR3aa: CASTGGLYTGELFF

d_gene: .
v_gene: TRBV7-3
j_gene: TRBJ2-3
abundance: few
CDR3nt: TGTGCCAGCAGCTATTCCGGGACCCGCACAGATACGCAGTATTTT
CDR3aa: CASSYSGTRTDTQYF

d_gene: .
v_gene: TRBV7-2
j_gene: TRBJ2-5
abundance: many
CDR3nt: TGTGCCAGCAGCTTAGAGGGGGGGAAGTCCGGGCGCGAAGAGACCCAGTACTTC
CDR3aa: CASSLEGGKSGREETQYF

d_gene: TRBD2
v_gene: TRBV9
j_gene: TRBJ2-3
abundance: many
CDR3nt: TGTGCCAGCAGCACTAGCGGGGACGAGTCGGATACGCAGTATTTT
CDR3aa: CASSTSGDESDTQYF

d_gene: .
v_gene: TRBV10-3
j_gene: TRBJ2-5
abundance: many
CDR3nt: TGTGCCATCAGTGCTGACCTTCAAGAGACCCAGTACTTC
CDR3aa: CAISADLQETQYF

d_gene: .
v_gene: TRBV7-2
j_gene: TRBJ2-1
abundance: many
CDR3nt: TGTGCCAGCAGCTCCGGCCTCTTCGCGGGGTTGGGTGAGCAGTTCTTC
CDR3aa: CASSSGLFAGLGEQFF

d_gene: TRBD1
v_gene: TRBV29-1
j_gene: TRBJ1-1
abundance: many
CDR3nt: TGCAGCGCCGACTCCGGGACAGATGAAGCTTTCTTT
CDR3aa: CSADSGTDEAFF

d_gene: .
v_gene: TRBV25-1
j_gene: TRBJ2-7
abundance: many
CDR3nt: TGTGCCAGCAGTGACCGGTTCCCTACCTCCGAGCAGTACTTC
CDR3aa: CASSDRFPTSEQYF

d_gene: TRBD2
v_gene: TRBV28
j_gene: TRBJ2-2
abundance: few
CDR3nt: TGTGCCAGCAGTGCTAGCGGGGGGGCCCGTTTTTCCCGGCCAGGGGAGCTGTTTTTT
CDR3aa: CASSASGGARFSRPGELFF

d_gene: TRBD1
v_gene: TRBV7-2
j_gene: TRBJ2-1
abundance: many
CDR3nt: TGTGCCAGCAGCTTACAGCCGGGACAGGGGGGCAATGAGCAGTTCTTC
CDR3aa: CASSLQPGQGGNEQFF

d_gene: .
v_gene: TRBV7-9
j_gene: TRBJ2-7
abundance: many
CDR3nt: TGTGCCAGCAGCTTTGGGCAGGGCAACTCCTACGAGCAGTACTTC
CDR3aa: CASSFGQGNSYEQYF

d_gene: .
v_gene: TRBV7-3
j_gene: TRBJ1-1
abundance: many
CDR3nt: TGTGCCAGCAGCGCTACACCGAACACTGAAGCTTTCTTT
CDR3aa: CASSATPNTEAFF

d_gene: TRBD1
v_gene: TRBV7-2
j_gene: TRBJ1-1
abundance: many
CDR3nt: TGTGCCAGCAGCGAGGGACAGGGCCCTGAAGCTTTCTTT
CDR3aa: CASSEGQGPEAFF

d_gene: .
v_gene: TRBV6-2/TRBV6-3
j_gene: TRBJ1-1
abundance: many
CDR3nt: TGTGCCAGCAGTTACAGGGTGGGGGCCACTGAAGCTTTCTTT
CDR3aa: CASSYRVGATEAFF

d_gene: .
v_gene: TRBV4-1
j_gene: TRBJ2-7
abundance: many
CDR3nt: TGCGCCAGCAGCTCCCATACCACCCCCTACGAGCAGTACTTC
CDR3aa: CASSSHTTPYEQYF

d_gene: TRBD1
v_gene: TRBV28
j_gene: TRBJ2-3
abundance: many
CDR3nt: TGTGCCAGCAGCCACGGTAGTGCGAACAGGGGAAGAGATACGCAGTATTTT
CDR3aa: CASSHGSANRGRDTQYF

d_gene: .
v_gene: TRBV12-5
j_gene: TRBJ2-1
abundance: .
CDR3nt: TGTGCTAGTGGTTTGGGACCGAACAATGAGCAGTTCTTC
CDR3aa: CASGLGPNNEQFF

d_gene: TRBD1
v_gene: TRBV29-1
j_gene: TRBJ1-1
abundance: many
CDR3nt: TGCAGCGTTGAAGATCCCAGGGGGCGGACTGAAGCTTTCTTT
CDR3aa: CSVEDPRGRTEAFF

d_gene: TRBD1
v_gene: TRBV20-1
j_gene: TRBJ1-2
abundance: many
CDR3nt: TGCAGTGCTAGAGCCCGGGACAGGTCCAAAGACGATAACTATGGCTACACCTTC
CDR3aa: CSARARDRSKDDNYGYTF

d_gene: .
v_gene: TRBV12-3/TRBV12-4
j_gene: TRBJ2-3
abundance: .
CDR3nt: TGTGCCAGCGTTTGGGGCGGAGCCGGAGATACGCAGTATTTT
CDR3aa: CASVWGGAGDTQYF

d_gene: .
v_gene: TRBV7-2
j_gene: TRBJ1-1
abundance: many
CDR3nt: TGTGCCAGCAGACCCTCTCGGACGCATGAAGCTTTCTTT
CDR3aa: CASRPSRTHEAFF

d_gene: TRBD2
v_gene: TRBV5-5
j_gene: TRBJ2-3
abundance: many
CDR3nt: TGTGCCAGCAGCTTGAGCGGGGGGACAGAGACAGATACGCAGTATTTT
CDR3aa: CASSLSGGTETDTQYF

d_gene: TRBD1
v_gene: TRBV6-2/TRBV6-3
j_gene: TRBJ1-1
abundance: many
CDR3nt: TGTGCCAGCAGTTACGACAGGGTCGCACCTGAAGCTTTCTTT
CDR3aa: CASSYDRVAPEAFF

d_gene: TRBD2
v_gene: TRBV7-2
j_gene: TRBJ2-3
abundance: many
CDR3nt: TGTGCCAGCAGCTCGCTCCTTAGCGGGGGGGCCTCAGATACGCAGTATTTT
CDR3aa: CASSSLLSGGASDTQYF

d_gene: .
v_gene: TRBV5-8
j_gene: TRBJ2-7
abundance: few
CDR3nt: TGTGCCAGCAGCACCCGAAGTGAGCAGTACTTC
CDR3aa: CASSTRSEQYF

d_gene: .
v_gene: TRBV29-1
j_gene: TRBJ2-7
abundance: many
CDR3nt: TGCAGCGTTGTTGATAGGGATAACTACGAGCAGTACTTC
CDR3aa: CSVVDRDNYEQYF

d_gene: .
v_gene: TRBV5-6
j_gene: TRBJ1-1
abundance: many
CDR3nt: TGTGCCAGCAGCTTGGCCGTGGGGTTAGCTTTCTTT
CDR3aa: CASSLAVGLAFF

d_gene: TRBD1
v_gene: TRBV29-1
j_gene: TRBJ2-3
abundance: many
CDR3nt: TGCAGCGTTGAGAGGGGGCGAGGGGCAGATACGCAGTATTTT
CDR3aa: CSVERGRGADTQYF

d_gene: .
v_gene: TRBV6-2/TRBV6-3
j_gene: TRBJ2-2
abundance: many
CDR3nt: TGTGCCAGCAGCCCCGGGAGATCGAACACCGGGGAGCTGTTTTTT
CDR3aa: CASSPGRSNTGELFF

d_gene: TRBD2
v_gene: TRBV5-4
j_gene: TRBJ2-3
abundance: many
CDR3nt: TGTGCCAGCAGCCCACCGGGACTAGCGGGGGGGCCGGAAGATACGCAGTATTTT
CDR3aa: CASSPPGLAGGPEDTQYF

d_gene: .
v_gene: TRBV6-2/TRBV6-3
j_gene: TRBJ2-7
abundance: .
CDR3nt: TGTGCCAGCAGCCAGACAGAATCCGGCGAGCAGTACTTC
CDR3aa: CASSQTESGEQYF

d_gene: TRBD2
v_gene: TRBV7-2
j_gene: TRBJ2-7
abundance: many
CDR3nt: TGTGCCAGCAGCTTAAGGAGCGGGGATGAGCAGTACTTC
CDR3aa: CASSLRSGDEQYF

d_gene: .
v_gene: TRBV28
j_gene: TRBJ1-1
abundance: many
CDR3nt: TGTGCCAGCAGGTCCCCGCCCGGGAACACTGAAGCTTTCTTT
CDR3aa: CASRSPPGNTEAFF

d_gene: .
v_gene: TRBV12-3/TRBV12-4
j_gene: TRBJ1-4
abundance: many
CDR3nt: TGTGTCAGCAGTTTAGCAGGGACAGAAAAACTGTTTTTT
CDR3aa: CVSSLAGTEKLFF

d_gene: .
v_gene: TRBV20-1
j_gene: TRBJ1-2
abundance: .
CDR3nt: TGCAGTGCTCACAACCGGGACTCCGCTTATGGCTACACCTTC
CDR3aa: CSAHNRDSAYGYTF

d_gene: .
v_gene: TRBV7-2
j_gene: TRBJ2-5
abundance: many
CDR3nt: TGTGCCACCGAGGACGCTACAAAAGAGACCCAGTACTTC
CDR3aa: CATEDATKETQYF

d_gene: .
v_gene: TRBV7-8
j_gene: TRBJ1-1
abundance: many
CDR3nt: TGTGCCAGCAGCTTAACCCGGACAGTGAACACTGAAGCTTTCTTT
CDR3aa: CASSLTRTVNTEAFF

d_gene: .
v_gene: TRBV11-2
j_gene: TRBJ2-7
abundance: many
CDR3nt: TGTGCCAGCAGAAAGCTGGGCTCCTACGAGCAGTACTTC
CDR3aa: CASRKLGSYEQYF

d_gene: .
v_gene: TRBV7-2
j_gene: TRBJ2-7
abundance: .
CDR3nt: TGTGCCAGCAGCTTAGCGCGGTGGGTCAGGGTAAACGAGCAGTACTTC
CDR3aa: CASSLARWVRVNEQYF

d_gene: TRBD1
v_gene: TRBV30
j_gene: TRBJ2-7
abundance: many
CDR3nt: TGTGCCTGGAGGCGGGCGTTCATCGGGACAGGGGGCAATGAGCAGTACTTC
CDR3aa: CAWRRAFIGTGGNEQYF

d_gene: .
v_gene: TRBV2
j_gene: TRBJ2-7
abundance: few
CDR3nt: TGTGCCAGCAGTGGGGAAGGGCCAGGCTACGAGCAGTACTTC
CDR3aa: CASSGEGPGYEQYF

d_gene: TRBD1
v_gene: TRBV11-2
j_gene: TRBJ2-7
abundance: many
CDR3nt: TGTGCCAGCAGCTTCACAGGGGGCGCGGACGAGCAGTACTTC
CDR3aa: CASSFTGGADEQYF

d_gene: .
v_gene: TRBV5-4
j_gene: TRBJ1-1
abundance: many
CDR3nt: TGTGCCAGCACCTTCAGTCTTGAGGGGACTGAAGCTTTCTTT
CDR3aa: CASTFSLEGTEAFF

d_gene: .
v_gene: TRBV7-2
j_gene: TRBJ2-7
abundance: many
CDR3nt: TGTGCCAGCAGCGTCGGACCCGACCGGGAGCAGTACTTC
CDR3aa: CASSVGPDREQYF

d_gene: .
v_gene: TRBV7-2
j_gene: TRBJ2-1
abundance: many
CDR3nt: TGTGCCAGCAGCTATTACAGGTACAATGAGCAGTTCTTC
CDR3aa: CASSYYRYNEQFF

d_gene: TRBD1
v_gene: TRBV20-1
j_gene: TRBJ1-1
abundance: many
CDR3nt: TGCAGTTCAAGGACAGGACAAGGCACTGAAGCTTTCTTT
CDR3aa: CSSRTGQGTEAFF

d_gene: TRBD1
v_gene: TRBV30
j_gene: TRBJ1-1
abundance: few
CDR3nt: TGTGCCTGGAGTCGGACAGGGGGAGGCACTGAAGCTTTCTTT
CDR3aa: CAWSRTGGGTEAFF

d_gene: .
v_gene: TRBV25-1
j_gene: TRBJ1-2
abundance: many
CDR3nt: TGTGCCAGCAGTGACGCGGGGAAGGTCTATGGCTACACCTTC
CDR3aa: CASSDAGKVYGYTF

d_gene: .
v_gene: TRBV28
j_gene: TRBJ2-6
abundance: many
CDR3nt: TGTGCCAGCGATACAGGAATCCTCTCTGGGGCCAACGTCCTGATTTTC
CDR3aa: CASDTGILSGANVLIF

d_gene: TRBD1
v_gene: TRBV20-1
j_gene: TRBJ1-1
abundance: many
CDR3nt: TGCAGTGCCCCGCGGACAGGGAGGCCCACTGAAGCTTTCTTT
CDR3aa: CSAPRTGRPTEAFF